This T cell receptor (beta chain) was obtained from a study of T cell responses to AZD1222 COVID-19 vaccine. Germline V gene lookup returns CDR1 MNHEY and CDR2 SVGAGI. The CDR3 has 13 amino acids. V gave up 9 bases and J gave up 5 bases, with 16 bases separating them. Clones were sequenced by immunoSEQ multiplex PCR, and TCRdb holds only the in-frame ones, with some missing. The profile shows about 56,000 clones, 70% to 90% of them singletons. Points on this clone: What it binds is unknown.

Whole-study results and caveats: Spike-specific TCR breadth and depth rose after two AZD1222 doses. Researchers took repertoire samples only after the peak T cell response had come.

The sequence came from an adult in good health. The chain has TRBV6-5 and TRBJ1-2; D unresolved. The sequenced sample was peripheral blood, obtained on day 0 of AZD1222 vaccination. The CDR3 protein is CASYSADPYGYTF. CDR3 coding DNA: TGTGCCAGTTACAGCGCTGATCCTTATGGCTACACCTTC.